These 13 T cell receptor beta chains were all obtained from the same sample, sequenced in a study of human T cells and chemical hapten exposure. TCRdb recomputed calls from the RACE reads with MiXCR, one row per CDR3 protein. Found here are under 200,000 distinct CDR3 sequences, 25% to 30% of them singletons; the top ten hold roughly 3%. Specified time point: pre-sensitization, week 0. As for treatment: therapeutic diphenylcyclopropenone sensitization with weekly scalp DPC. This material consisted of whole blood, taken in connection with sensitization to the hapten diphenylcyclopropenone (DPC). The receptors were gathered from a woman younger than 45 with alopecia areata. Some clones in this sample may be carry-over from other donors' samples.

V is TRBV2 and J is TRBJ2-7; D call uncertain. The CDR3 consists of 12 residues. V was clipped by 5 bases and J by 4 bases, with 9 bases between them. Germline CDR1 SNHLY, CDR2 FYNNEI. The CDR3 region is CASSPLIYEQYF. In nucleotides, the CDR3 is TGTGCCAGCAGTCCCCTGATTTACGAGCAGTACTTC.

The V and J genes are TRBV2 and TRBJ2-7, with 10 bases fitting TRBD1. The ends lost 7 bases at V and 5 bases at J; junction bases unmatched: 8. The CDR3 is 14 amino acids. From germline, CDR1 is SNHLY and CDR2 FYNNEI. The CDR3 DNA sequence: TGTGCCAGCACGCTGGGACAGGGGTACCACGAGCAGTACTTC. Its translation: CASTLGQGYHEQYF.

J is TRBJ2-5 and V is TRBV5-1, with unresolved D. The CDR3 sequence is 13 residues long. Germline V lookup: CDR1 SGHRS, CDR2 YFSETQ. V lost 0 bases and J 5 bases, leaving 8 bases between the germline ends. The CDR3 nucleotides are TGCGCCAGCAGCTTGGGGGTTGAGGAGACCCAGTACTTC. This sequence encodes CASSLGVEETQYF.

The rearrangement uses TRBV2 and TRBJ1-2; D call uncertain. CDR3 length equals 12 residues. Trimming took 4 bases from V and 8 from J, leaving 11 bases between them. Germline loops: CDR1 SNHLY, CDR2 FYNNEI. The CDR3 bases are TGTGCCAGCAGTGTTTTAGCGGAAGGCTACACCTTC. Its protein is CASSVLAEGYTF.

DNA for the CDR3: TGTGCCAGCTCGCCAGGTCGGGGGCTCCCTAACTACGAGCAGTACTTC. Its translation: CASSPGRGLPNYEQYF. The chain has TRBV18 and TRBJ2-7; D is possibly TRBD1 or TRBD2 (6 bases each). The CDR3 totals 16 residues. Trimming cost V 6 bases and J 3 bases, with 21 bases left between them. CDR1 is KGHSH and CDR2 is LQKENI in the germline V gene.

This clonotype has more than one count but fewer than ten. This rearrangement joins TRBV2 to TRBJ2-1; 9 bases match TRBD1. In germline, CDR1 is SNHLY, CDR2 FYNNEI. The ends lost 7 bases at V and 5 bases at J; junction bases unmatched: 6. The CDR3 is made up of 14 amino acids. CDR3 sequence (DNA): TGTGCCAGCACCCAACAGGGGGCCAACAATGAGCAGTTCTTC. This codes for CASTQQGANNEQFF.

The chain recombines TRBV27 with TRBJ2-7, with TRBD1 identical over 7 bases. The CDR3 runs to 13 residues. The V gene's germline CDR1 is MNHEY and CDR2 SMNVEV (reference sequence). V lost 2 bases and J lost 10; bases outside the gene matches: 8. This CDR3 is CASSLSRGQLQYF. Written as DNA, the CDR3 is TGTGCCAGCAGTTTAAGTCGGGGACAGTTACAGTACTTC.

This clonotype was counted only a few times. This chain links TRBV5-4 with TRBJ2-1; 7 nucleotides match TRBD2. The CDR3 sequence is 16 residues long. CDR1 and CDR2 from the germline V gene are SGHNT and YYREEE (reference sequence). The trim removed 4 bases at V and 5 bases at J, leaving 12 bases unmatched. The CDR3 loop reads CASSPPGLGFNNEQFF. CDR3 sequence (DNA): TGTGCCAGCAGCCCACCTGGACTAGGATTTAACAATGAGCAGTTCTTC.

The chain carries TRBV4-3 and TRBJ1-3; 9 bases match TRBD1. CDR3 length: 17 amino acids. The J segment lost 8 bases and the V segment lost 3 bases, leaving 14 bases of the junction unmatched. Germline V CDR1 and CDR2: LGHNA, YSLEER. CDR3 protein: CASSHGGPGQGWDTIYF. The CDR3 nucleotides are TGCGCCAGCAGCCATGGGGGTCCGGGACAGGGATGGGACACCATATATTTT.

CDR3 loop: CASSLQAGEDTIYF. The CDR3 nucleotides are TGTGCCAGCAGCCTCCAGGCAGGCGAGGACACCATATATTTT. This chain links TRBV3-1 with TRBJ1-3, with D unresolved. The germline V gene encodes CDR1 LGHDT and CDR2 YNNKEL (reference sequence). Trimming removed 4 bases at V and 8 bases at J, with 15 bases between. The CDR3 is 14 amino acids. The variable domain in full, completed from reference TRBV3-1 and TRBJ1-3, reads DTAVSQTPKYLVTQMGNDKSIKCEQNLGHDTMYWYKQDSKKFLKIMFSYNNKELIINETVPNRFSPKSPDKAHLNLHINSLELGDSAVYFCASSLQAGEDTIYFGEGSWLTVV.

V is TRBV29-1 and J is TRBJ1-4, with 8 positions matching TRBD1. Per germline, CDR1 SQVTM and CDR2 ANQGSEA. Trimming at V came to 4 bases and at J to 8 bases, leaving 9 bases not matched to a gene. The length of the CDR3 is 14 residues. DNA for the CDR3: TGCAGCGTTGCGGGGCAGGGGGCGCGGGAAAAACTGTTTTTT. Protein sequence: CSVAGQGAREKLFF.

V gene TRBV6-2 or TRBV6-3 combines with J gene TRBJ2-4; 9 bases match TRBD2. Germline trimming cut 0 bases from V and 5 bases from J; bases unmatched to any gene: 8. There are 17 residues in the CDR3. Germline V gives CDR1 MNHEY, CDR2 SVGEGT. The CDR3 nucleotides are TGTGCCAGCAGTTACTCGAGAGCGGGGGGTCCCGAAAACATTCAGTACTTC. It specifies CASSYSRAGGPENIQYF.

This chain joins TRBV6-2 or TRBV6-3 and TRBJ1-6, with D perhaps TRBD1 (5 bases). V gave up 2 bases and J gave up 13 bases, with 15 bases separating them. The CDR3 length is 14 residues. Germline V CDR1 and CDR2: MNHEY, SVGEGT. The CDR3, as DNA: TGTGCCAGCAGTTACCTTATGGGGGGGTCCCCCCTCCACTTT. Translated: CASSYLMGGSPLHF.